These 25 T cell receptor beta chains originate from one sample sequenced in a study of T cell repertoires in cytomegalovirus infection. TCRdb re-called the reads with MiXCR, one entry per CDR3 protein. Of about 570,000 distinct CDR3 sequences listed, 35% to 50% are singletons. These receptors are not linked to any known antigen. This sample comprised cultured PBMCs, obtained from culture after CMV antigen stimulation. The receptors come from a human donor in good health (CMV status not recorded). Some clones in this sample may be carry-over from other donors' samples.

The V gene is TRBV5-6, the J gene TRBJ2-5, with 7 bases identical to TRBD2. The V and J ends lost 4 bases and 3 bases, in that order; junction bases with no gene match: 9. The length of the CDR3 is 15 residues. The germline CDR1 and CDR2 sequences are SGHDT and YYEEEE. CDR3 in amino acids: CASSPGTTREETQYF. CDR3 in DNA: TGTGCCAGCAGCCCCGGGACTACCCGGGAAGAGACCCAGTACTTC.

V is TRBV12-3 or TRBV12-4 and J is TRBJ2-1; D is unresolved. The CDR3 is made up of 14 amino acids. V shed 3 bases and J shed 6 bases, with 12 bases lying between them. DNA for the CDR3: TGTGCCAGCAGTTTGAGTAGCATCGCCAATGAGCAGTTCTTC. Residues: CASSLSSIANEQFF.

This clonotype was counted only a few times. V usage is TRBV5-1 and J usage is TRBJ1-1; D remains unclear. The V end lost 2 bases, the J end lost 0 bases, and 14 bases lay between the germline ends. The germline V gene encodes CDR1 SGHRS and CDR2 YFSETQ. This CDR3 is 16 amino acids long. CDR3 sequence: CASSFSVPIMNTEAFF. The CDR3 DNA reads as TGCGCCAGCAGCTTCTCAGTTCCCATTATGAACACTGAAGCTTTCTTT.

This chain links TRBV5-6 with TRBJ2-1; a possible D gene is TRBD2 (6 bases). Trimming cost V 4 bases and J 4 bases, with 15 bases left between them. CDR1 and CDR2 (germline): SGHDT, YYEEEE. The CDR3 sequence is 15 residues long. The CDR3 spells CASSPGLLPYNEQFF. In DNA, the CDR3 is TGTGCCAGCAGCCCCGGACTATTACCTTACAATGAGCAGTTCTTC.

The rearrangement links TRBV20-1 to TRBJ2-3; 9 bases map to TRBD2. V lost 5 bases and J lost 2; bases outside the gene matches: 8. Germline V gene lookup returns CDR1 DFQATT and CDR2 SNEGSKA (reference sequence). The CDR3 consists of 15 residues. CDR3 in DNA: TGCAGTGCTGAGGGACTAGCACTTCTCACAGATACGCAGTATTTT. Translation: CSAEGLALLTDTQYF.

The chain recombines TRBV5-4 with TRBJ1-6, with D uncertain. The germline V gene encodes CDR1 SGHNT and CDR2 YYREEE (reference sequence). The length of the CDR3 is 15 residues. The V gene lost 4 bases and the J gene lost 5 bases, with 13 bases spanning the gap. The DNA of the CDR3 is TGTGCCAGCAGCCCCAGTCGTAGCGATAATTCACCCCTCCACTTT. Encoded protein: CASSPSRSDNSPLHF. Filled out from reference TRBV5-4 and TRBJ1-6, the complete variable domain reads ETGVTQSPTHLIKTRGQQVTLRCSSQSGHNTVSWYQQALGQGPQFIFQYYREEENGRGNFPPRFSGLQFPNYSSELNVNALELDDSALYLCASSPSRSDNSPLHFGNGTRLTVT.

This chain uses TRBV2 with TRBJ1-5, with D possibly being TRBD1 (5 bases). Deletions cut 3 bases from V and 11 bases from J, with 29 bases between. The V gene's germline CDR1 is SNHLY and CDR2 FYNNEI. The CDR3 is 18 amino acids. CDR3 loop: CASSDQGRRASGDATQHF. The CDR3 DNA reads as TGTGCCAGCAGTGACCAGGGACGGCGTGCCTCGGGGGACGCGACCCAGCATTTT. Full variable domain (missing parts from reference TRBV2 and TRBJ1-5): EPEVTQTPSHQVTQMGQEVILRCVPISNHLYFYWYRQILGQKVEFLVSFYNNEISEKSEIFDDQFSVERPDGSNFTLKIRSTKLEDSAMYFCASSDQGRRASGDATQHFGDGTRLSIL.

This chain links TRBV25-1 with TRBJ2-1; 8 nucleotides line up with TRBD1. V lost 3 bases to trimming and J lost 10 bases; unmatched junction nucleotides: 14. The CDR3 totals 16 residues. Germline V gene data show CDR1 as MGHDK and CDR2 as SYGVNS. The DNA for the CDR3 is TGTGCCAGCAGTGATCCCCGGACAGGGTCGCCTCGGGAGCAGTTCTTC. Encoded protein: CASSDPRTGSPREQFF.

About this clonotype itself: One end of the junction does not line up with germline, which may come from a read error. The CDR3 DNA sequence: TGTGCCAGCAGAGGAAGGTCCTCTGGAAACACAATATATTTT. Its translation is CASRGRSSGNTIYF. The chain links TRBV6-1 to TRBJ1-3; D unresolved. CDR3 length: 14 amino acids. In germline, CDR1 is MNHNS, CDR2 SASEGT.

In its sample, this clonotype was seen a few times. The chain recombines TRBV7-2 with TRBJ2-3, with TRBD2 identical over 10 bases. Germline assignment: CDR1 SGHTA and CDR2 FQGNSA. The CDR3 consists of 16 residues. With V trimmed by 0 bases and J by 4 bases, 4 bases remained unmatched. The chain's CDR3 is CASSLAASGGSDTQYF. The CDR3 DNA follows: TGTGCCAGCAGCTTAGCGGCTAGCGGGGGATCAGATACGCAGTATTTT.

The gene calls are TRBV7-8 and TRBJ2-7; TRBD1 agrees at 7 bases. J was trimmed by 6 bases and V by 5 bases; bases with no gene match: 7. This CDR3 has 13 residues. CDR1 is SGHVS, CDR2 FQNEAQ, per germline. For the CDR3, the DNA is TGTGCCAGCAGCATCCTAACAGGGGTCGAGCAGTACTTC. This translates into CASSILTGVEQYF.

The gene calls are TRBV6-6 and TRBJ2-3; TRBD1 agrees at 9 bases. Germline CDR1 is MNHNY and CDR2 is SVGAGI (reference sequence). This CDR3 contains 18 residues. With V trimmed by 4 bases and J by 0 bases, 11 bases remained unmatched. Here the CDR3 reads CASSSNGQGTSSTDTQYF. The CDR3 nucleotides are TGTGCCAGCAGTTCCAATGGACAGGGGACATCTAGCACAGATACGCAGTATTTT.

V gene TRBV4-3 combines with J gene TRBJ2-5; perhaps D is TRBD1 or TRBD2 (6 bases each). Germline CDR1 is LGHNA and CDR2 is YSLEER. Trimming cost V 3 bases and J 3 bases, with 14 bases left between them. The CDR3 sequence is 15 residues long. This chain's CDR3 is CASSHLKGGKETQYF. CDR3 DNA: TGCGCCAGCAGCCACCTGAAGGGGGGTAAAGAGACCCAGTACTTC.

The chain uses TRBV6-1 and TRBJ1-2; possibly TRBD1 for D (6 bases). This CDR3 region has 15 residues. Trimming stripped 6 bases from V and 5 bases from J, with 19 bases between. Germline V gene data show CDR1 as MNHNS and CDR2 as SASEGT. The CDR3 bases are TGTGCCAGCAGCCGAATAGGGGGACAATCGTATGGCTACACCTTC. Its protein product is CASSRIGGQSYGYTF.

This chain connects TRBV28 to TRBJ1-2; TRBD1 might be the D (6 bases). This CDR3 comprises 19 residues. Trimming removed 7 bases from V and 5 bases from J, with 32 bases in between. Germline assignment: CDR1 MDHEN and CDR2 SYDVKM. The CDR3 protein is CASIPEGGRTLQHLYGYTF. In DNA form, the CDR3 reads TGTGCCAGCATACCCGAGGGGGGGCGGACCCTACAACACTTATATGGCTACACCTTC.

The chain has TRBV20-1 and TRBJ2-6; a possible D gene is TRBD2 (5 bases). V was clipped by 6 bases and J by 0 bases, with 15 bases between them. There are 16 residues in the CDR3. Germline V CDR1 and CDR2: DFQATT, SNEGSKA (reference sequence). The CDR3 spells CSASEGRGSGANVLTF. In DNA form, the CDR3 reads TGCAGTGCCTCCGAGGGTAGAGGCTCTGGGGCCAACGTCCTGACTTTC.

This rearrangement joins TRBV4-3 to TRBJ1-6; D gene ambiguous. CDR1 LGHNA and CDR2 YSLEER come from the germline V gene. V was pared by 0 bases and J by 7 bases, with 10 bases between. The CDR3 length is 15 residues. The CDR3 coding sequence is TGCGCCAGCAGCCAAGAAACCGACACGAATTCACCCCTCCACTTT. Its protein product is CASSQETDTNSPLHF.

The chain joins TRBV7-6 to TRBJ1-1; D uncertain. Germline V lookup: CDR1 SGHVS, CDR2 FNYEAQ. V lost 5 bases, J lost 3 bases, and 10 bases lay in between. The CDR3 consists of 13 residues. The CDR3 DNA sequence: TGTGCCAGCAGCCCGGAGAGTTACACTGAAGCTTTCTTT. This gives the protein CASSPESYTEAFF.

The chain recombines TRBV12-3 or TRBV12-4 with TRBJ1-1, with no clear D. The V gene lost 7 bases and the J gene lost 1 base, with 19 bases spanning the gap. CDR3 size: 16 residues. As DNA, the CDR3 is TGTGCCAGCAATAAGGGTTTAGGCCTCAGGAACACTGAAGCTTTCTTT. Encoded protein: CASNKGLGLRNTEAFF.

The rearrangement links TRBV7-9 to TRBJ1-5; no definite D call. This CDR3 has 18 residues. Per the germline V gene, CDR1 is SEHNR and CDR2 is FQNEAQ (reference sequence). V dropped 4 bases and J dropped 3 bases, with 22 bases sitting between them. The CDR3 loop is CASSSSLKGTLDNQPQHF. The CDR3 DNA reads TGTGCCAGCAGCTCCTCCCTGAAGGGAACTCTGGACAATCAGCCCCAGCATTTT.

CDR3 loop: CASSLETSGRPHWDTQYF. The CDR3 DNA sequence: TGTGCCAGCAGCTTAGAGACTAGCGGGAGGCCCCATTGGGATACGCAGTATTTT. V usage is TRBV7-2 and J usage is TRBJ2-3; 13 nucleotides match TRBD2. Looked up from germline, CDR1 is SGHTA and CDR2 is FQGNSA. The CDR3 length is 18 residues. The junction had 10 bases not matched to a gene; V was cut back by 1 base and J by 6 bases.

The J gene is TRBJ1-2, the V gene TRBV12-3 or TRBV12-4; D gene unclear. The CDR3 runs 12 residues. Trimming left V 7 bases short and J 2 bases short, with 8 bases between. The CDR3 region has the DNA TGTGCCAGCACGGAATACAACTATGGCTACACCTTC. Translating it yields CASTEYNYGYTF.

This rearrangement joins TRBV12-3 or TRBV12-4 to TRBJ2-2; D may be TRBD1 (5 bases). This CDR3 contains 14 residues. Trimming removed 5 bases at V and 4 bases at J, with 11 bases between. The CDR3 sequence: CASSRTDSTGELFF. CDR3 DNA sequence: TGTGCCAGCAGTCGAACAGACAGCACCGGGGAGCTGTTTTTT.

This clonotype was seen just once. The V gene is TRBV6-1, the J gene TRBJ2-2; the D gene is possibly TRBD2 (6 bases). V was trimmed by 8 bases and J by 2 bases, leaving 15 bases between them. In germline, CDR1 is MNHNS, CDR2 SASEGT. The CDR3 extends over 15 amino acids. CDR3 bases: TGTGCCAGCGGGACGGGGGACGGAAACACCGGGGAGCTGTTTTTT. It translates to CASGTGDGNTGELFF.

This sequence joins TRBV12-3 or TRBV12-4 and TRBJ2-1, with 8 nucleotides matching TRBD2. This CDR3 is 13 amino acids long. V shed 0 bases and J 9 bases; nucleotides not matched to a gene: 1. The chain's CDR3 is CASSLARGVEQFF. DNA for the CDR3: TGTGCCAGCAGTTTAGCGCGGGGGGTTGAGCAGTTCTTC.